The 6 T cell receptor beta chains reported below all come from one sample, sequenced in a study of T cell responses to AZD1222 COVID-19 vaccine. Data came from immunoSEQ multiplex PCR; TCRdb stores just in-frame clones and leaves some out. The table has 200,000 or so clones, approximately 94% seen once; the top ten hold about 9%. The input for sequencing was peripheral blood, taken on day 0 of AZD1222 vaccination. The receptors were sampled from an adult in good health.

The rearrangement joins TRBV14 to TRBJ1-2; D remains unclear. The CDR3 has 15 residues. The V gene lost 2 bases and the J gene lost 8 bases, with 18 bases spanning the gap. Per the germline V gene, CDR1 is SGHDN and CDR2 is FVKESK. The CDR3 sequence: CASSQNSGPRAGYTF. CDR3 nucleotides: TGTGCCAGCAGCCAAAATTCGGGCCCTCGGGCGGGCTACACCTTC.

The V gene is TRBV7-2, the J gene TRBJ1-2, with 9 positions matching TRBD1. The CDR3 runs to 14 residues. The V and J ends lost 5 bases and 4 bases, in that order; junction bases with no gene match: 5. Germline lookup yields CDR1 SGHTA and CDR2 FQGNSA. The CDR3 region is CASSPDRGPYGYTF. The DNA of the CDR3 is TGTGCCAGCAGCCCGGACAGGGGTCCCTATGGCTACACCTTC.

The chain couples TRBV30 to TRBJ2-2; 11 bases are a match to TRBD2. V lost 3 bases, J lost 5 bases, and 2 bases stayed unmatched. The length of the CDR3 is 14 residues. Germline V gene data show CDR1 as GTSNPN and CDR2 as SVGIG (reference sequence). The CDR3 region has the DNA TGTGCCTGGAGAGTAGCGGGAGGGACCGGGGAGCTGTTTTTT. The encoded protein is CAWRVAGGTGELFF.

Note on this clone: One end of the junction varies from germline; a read error may be responsible. The chain joins TRBV25-1 to TRBJ2-2; D assignment may be TRBD1 or TRBD2 (5 bases each). In germline, CDR1 is MGHDK, CDR2 SYGVNS. The length of the CDR3 is 16 residues. The CDR3 region has the DNA TGTGCCAGCAGTGGGTTGGGGACGGCGAAGACCGGGGAGCTGTTTTTT. This codes for CASSGLGTAKTGELFF.

V and J are TRBV6-1 and TRBJ1-5; no firm D call. Trimming removed 3 bases at V and 2 bases at J, with 14 bases between. CDR3 length: 16 residues. Germline V CDR1 and CDR2: MNHNS, SASEGT. This CDR3 is CASSDGWGFGNQPQHF. The CDR3 DNA sequence: TGTGCCAGCAGTGATGGGTGGGGATTTGGCAATCAGCCCCAGCATTTT.

This chain joins TRBV4-1 and TRBJ2-1, with 8 bases lining up with TRBD2. Germline lookup yields CDR1 MGHRA and CDR2 YSYEKL. Trimming took 4 bases from V and 5 from J; bases not matched to a gene: 13. The length of the CDR3 is 17 residues. CDR3 protein: CASSRVHDGRVHNEQFF. The CDR3 DNA reads as TGCGCCAGCAGCCGTGTCCACGACGGGAGGGTCCACAATGAGCAGTTCTTC.